A selection of T cell receptor beta chains follows, all from one sample in a study of T cell responses to AZD1222 COVID-19 vaccine. The data were produced by immunoSEQ multiplex PCR, yet TCRdb's version contains in-frame clones alone and is incomplete. Of 150,000 to 180,000 clones listed, 90% are singletons. The sample was peripheral blood, taken on day 0 of AZD1222 vaccination. Receptor source: an adult in good health. Both conserved end residues are part of each CDR3. The D gene is left open where the match is weak. Clone size is stated in some rows and not others, as once, few, many or a class when expanded.

clone_size: -
v_call: TRBV29-1
d_call: -
j_call: TRBJ2-7
cdr3_nt: TGCAGCACCCACCAGGGGCACGAGCAGTACTTC
cdr3_aa: CSTHQGHEQYF

clone_size: once
v_call: TRBV5-4
d_call: TRBD2
j_call: TRBJ2-3
cdr3_nt: TGTGCCAGCAGCTTGGGTCGCCGGGAGGGTGACACAGATACGCAGTATTTT
cdr3_aa: CASSLGRREGDTDTQYF

clone_size: -
v_call: TRBV30
d_call: -
j_call: TRBJ1-2
cdr3_nt: TGTGCCTGGAGTGCATGGGGCGTCGCTAACTATGGCTACACCTTC
cdr3_aa: CAWSAWGVANYGYTF

clone_size: -
v_call: TRBV19
d_call: -
j_call: TRBJ1-1
cdr3_nt: TGTGCCAGTAATTACGGGGGGCGAGAGACTGAAGCTTTCTTT
cdr3_aa: CASNYGGRETEAFF

clone_size: -
v_call: TRBV4-1
d_call: TRBD1
j_call: TRBJ1-6
cdr3_nt: TGCGCCAGCAGCCCCGACAGGGGTGGGTATAATTCACCCCTCCACTTT
cdr3_aa: CASSPDRGGYNSPLHF

clone_size: -
v_call: TRBV6-5
d_call: TRBD2
j_call: TRBJ2-1
cdr3_nt: TGTGCCAGCAGACCCAGCGGGGAGGGGTACCATGAGCAGTTCTTC
cdr3_aa: CASRPSGEGYHEQFF

clone_size: -
v_call: TRBV5-1
d_call: TRBD2
j_call: TRBJ2-3
cdr3_nt: TGCGCCAGCAGCCCCGCGGTCGGGGGGAGAGATACGCAGTATTTT
cdr3_aa: CASSPAVGGRDTQYF

clone_size: -
v_call: TRBV20-1
d_call: TRBD2
j_call: TRBJ2-2
cdr3_nt: TGCAGTGCTAGTCCTTATTTGCGGGAGGGCCCAGGCGGGGAGCTGTTTTTT
cdr3_aa: CSASPYLREGPGGELFF

clone_size: -
v_call: TRBV7-3
d_call: TRBD2
j_call: TRBJ2-3
cdr3_nt: TGTGCCAGCAGCCTAATCCCCCCTCAGCGGGGGGCAGATACGCAGTATTTT
cdr3_aa: CASSLIPPQRGADTQYF

clone_size: -
v_call: TRBV5-4
d_call: -
j_call: TRBJ1-4
cdr3_nt: TGTGCCAGCAGCTTGGACGCCAGGGATAATGAAAAACTGTTTTTT
cdr3_aa: CASSLDARDNEKLFF

clone_size: -
v_call: TRBV11-2
d_call: -
j_call: TRBJ2-2
cdr3_nt: TGTGCCAGCAGCTTAGTTGGCAGAATCACCGGGGAGCTGTTTTTT
cdr3_aa: CASSLVGRITGELFF

clone_size: -
v_call: TRBV5-4
d_call: -
j_call: TRBJ1-2
cdr3_nt: TGTGCCAGCAGCTCTGCGGGCACGAGACACGCTAGGGCCTTC
cdr3_aa: CASSSAGTRHARAF

clone_size: -
v_call: TRBV4-1
d_call: TRBD1
j_call: TRBJ1-4
cdr3_nt: TGCGCCAGCAGCCAAGAAGCGACAGGGCGGGGTGAAAAACTGTTTTTT
cdr3_aa: CASSQEATGRGEKLFF

clone_size: -
v_call: TRBV5-1
d_call: TRBD1
j_call: TRBJ1-6
cdr3_nt: TGCGCCAGCAGCCTGGGGACAGATAATTCACCCCTCCACTTT
cdr3_aa: CASSLGTDNSPLHF

clone_size: -
v_call: TRBV6-5
d_call: -
j_call: TRBJ1-6
cdr3_nt: TGTGCCGGAAAGGGTCCGTATTCACCCCTCCACTTT
cdr3_aa: CAGKGPYSPLHF

clone_size: -
v_call: TRBV10-3
d_call: -
j_call: TRBJ1-5
cdr3_nt: TGTGCCATCAGTAAAAGCAATCAGCCCCAGCATTTT
cdr3_aa: CAISKSNQPQHF

clone_size: -
v_call: TRBV19
d_call: -
j_call: TRBJ1-4
cdr3_nt: TGTGCCAGTTTTTATGATGAAAAACTGTTTTTT
cdr3_aa: CASFYDEKLFF

clone_size: -
v_call: TRBV6-5
d_call: -
j_call: TRBJ1-2
cdr3_nt: TGTGCCACCACTCGGGTGGGGACGAACTATGGCTACACCTTC
cdr3_aa: CATTRVGTNYGYTF

clone_size: once
v_call: TRBV5-1
d_call: -
j_call: TRBJ2-2
cdr3_nt: TGCGCCAGCAGCTTGACAGGGCCTTTGGACACCGGGGAGCTGTTTTTT
cdr3_aa: CASSLTGPLDTGELFF

clone_size: -
v_call: TRBV27
d_call: -
j_call: TRBJ1-2
cdr3_nt: TGTGCCAGCAGACCCGCGGCCCTTAACTATGGCTACACCTTC
cdr3_aa: CASRPAALNYGYTF

clone_size: -
v_call: TRBV28
d_call: -
j_call: TRBJ1-5
cdr3_nt: TGTGCCAGCAGTTTTCTCAGTTATAGCAATCAGCCCCAGCATTTT
cdr3_aa: CASSFLSYSNQPQHF

clone_size: -
v_call: TRBV10-1
d_call: -
j_call: TRBJ2-2
cdr3_nt: TGCGCCAGCAGCGGGAGTGACACCGGGGAGCTGTTTTTT
cdr3_aa: CASSGSDTGELFF

clone_size: -
v_call: TRBV27
d_call: -
j_call: TRBJ2-5
cdr3_nt: TGTGCCACCACTCTTATAAATAGAGGACGAGAGACCCAGTACTTC
cdr3_aa: CATTLINRGRETQYF

clone_size: once
v_call: TRBV5-1
d_call: -
j_call: TRBJ1-6
cdr3_nt: TGCGCCAGCAGCTTGGATTCGAGGTCACCCCTCCACTTT
cdr3_aa: CASSLDSRSPLHF

clone_size: once
v_call: TRBV6-5
d_call: -
j_call: TRBJ1-4
cdr3_nt: TGTGCCAGCAGTTACAGGGTCAATGAAAAACTGTTTTTT
cdr3_aa: CASSYRVNEKLFF

clone_size: -
v_call: TRBV24-1
d_call: -
j_call: TRBJ2-6
cdr3_nt: TGTGCCACCAGTGGGGCCCCGAATTCTGGGGCCAACGTCCTGACTTTC
cdr3_aa: CATSGAPNSGANVLTF

clone_size: once
v_call: TRBV13
d_call: -
j_call: TRBJ2-7
cdr3_nt: TGTGCCAGCAGCTTACTCCGGAGCTCCTACGAGCAGTACTTC
cdr3_aa: CASSLLRSSYEQYF

clone_size: -
v_call: TRBV4-3
d_call: -
j_call: TRBJ2-7
cdr3_nt: TGCGCCAGCAGCCAAGATCTAAATCGAAGGGGTGAGCAGTACTTC
cdr3_aa: CASSQDLNRRGEQYF

clone_size: -
v_call: TRBV28
d_call: -
j_call: TRBJ1-1
cdr3_nt: TGTGCCAGCAGCCTCTCACAGGCTCGGGCTTTCTTT
cdr3_aa: CASSLSQARAFF

clone_size: -
v_call: TRBV28
d_call: -
j_call: TRBJ2-6
cdr3_nt: TGTGCCACCGCGTTTGGGGGGAGCGCTGGGGCCAACGTCCTGACTTTC
cdr3_aa: CATAFGGSAGANVLTF

clone_size: -
v_call: TRBV5-6
d_call: -
j_call: TRBJ1-6
cdr3_nt: TGTGCCAGCAGCTTGGTATCTGGGACACCCCTCCACTTT
cdr3_aa: CASSLVSGTPLHF

clone_size: -
v_call: TRBV29-1
d_call: -
j_call: TRBJ1-2
cdr3_nt: TGCAGCGTTGGTGGGACATTTAACTATGGCTACACCTTC
cdr3_aa: CSVGGTFNYGYTF

clone_size: once
v_call: TRBV5-6
d_call: -
j_call: TRBJ2-7
cdr3_nt: TGTGCCAGCAGCTTGGACAGGGAGGACGAGCAGTACTTC
cdr3_aa: CASSLDREDEQYF

clone_size: -
v_call: TRBV6-5
d_call: -
j_call: TRBJ1-2
cdr3_nt: TGTGCCAGCAGAGGGGATACGAACTATGGCTACACCTTC
cdr3_aa: CASRGDTNYGYTF

clone_size: -
v_call: TRBV5-1
d_call: -
j_call: TRBJ1-2
cdr3_nt: TGCGCCAGCAGTCTCCGGACAGACGCACACAGAGGCTACACCTTC
cdr3_aa: CASSLRTDAHRGYTF

clone_size: -
v_call: TRBV5-1
d_call: TRBD1
j_call: TRBJ2-7
cdr3_nt: TGCGCCAGCAGCTTAAGGACAGGGGCTGGGCAGTACTTC
cdr3_aa: CASSLRTGAGQYF